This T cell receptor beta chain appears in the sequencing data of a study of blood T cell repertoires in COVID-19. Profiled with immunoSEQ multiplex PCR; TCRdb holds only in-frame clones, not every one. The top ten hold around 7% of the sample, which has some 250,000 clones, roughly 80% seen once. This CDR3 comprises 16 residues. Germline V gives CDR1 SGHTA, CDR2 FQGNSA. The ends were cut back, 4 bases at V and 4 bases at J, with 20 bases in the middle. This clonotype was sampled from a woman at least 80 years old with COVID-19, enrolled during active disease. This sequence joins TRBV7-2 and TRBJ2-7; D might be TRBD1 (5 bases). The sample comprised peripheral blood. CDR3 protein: CASSSTGRLPLYEQYF. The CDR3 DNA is TGTGCCAGCAGCTCAACAGGACGTCTTCCCCTATACGAGCAGTACTTC.